The rows below give T cell receptor beta chains drawn from one sample of a study of blood T cell repertoires in COVID-19. The assay was immunoSEQ multiplex PCR, and TCRdb's table has in-frame clones only and misses some. The profile shows around 70,000 clones, 82% of them singletons. Sequencing was carried out using peripheral blood. Receptors were obtained from a man aged 55 to 69 with acute or convalescent COVID-19. Each CDR3 is given with its conserved first and last residue. Fields, in order: J gene, D gene, V gene, clone size, CDR3 DNA, CDR3 protein. A D gene is named only where the DNA matches it firmly. Clone size appears in some rows only: once, few, many, or a class for an expanded clone.

>TRBJ1-1|.|TRBV2|many
TGTGCCAGCAGTGGGGGGAGGGAAGCTTTCTTT
CASSGGREAFF
>TRBJ2-5|.|TRBV4-1|.
TGCGCCAGCAGCCAAGAATCGGCAGGGGCTCAAGAGACCCAGTACTTC
CASSQESAGAQETQYF
>TRBJ1-5|TRBD1|TRBV28|.
TGTGCCAGCAGCTTGGGACAGGCCTCTCGATCTCAGCATTTT
CASSLGQASRSQHF
>TRBJ1-4|.|TRBV5-1|.
TGCGCCAGCAGCTTGAGCAGGGATGAAAAACTGTTTTTT
CASSLSRDEKLFF
>TRBJ1-1|TRBD1|TRBV4-2|.
TGTGCCAGCAGCCCCAGACAGGGTTTGAACACTGAAGCTTTCTTT
CASSPRQGLNTEAFF
>TRBJ1-1|.|TRBV9|.
TGTGCCAGCAGCACCCGACAGAACACTGAAGCTTTCTTT
CASSTRQNTEAFF
>TRBJ1-1|.|TRBV21-1|.
TGTGCCAGCAGCAAATTACGGGAGAACACTGAAGCTTTCTTT
CASSKLRENTEAFF
>TRBJ2-7|.|TRBV6-5|once
TGTGCCAGCAGAAAATACCCAGACAGCTCCTACGAGCAGTACTTC
CASRKYPDSSYEQYF
>TRBJ1-6|.|TRBV30|.
TGTGCCCTCTCAGCGGGGCGCGCTTCGAGCTCCTATAATTCACCCCTCCACTTT
CALSAGRASSSYNSPLHF
>TRBJ2-2|TRBD1|TRBV27|.
TGTGCCAGCAGTTTATCGCCAGGGGGAAACACCGGGGAGCTGTTTTTT
CASSLSPGGNTGELFF
>TRBJ1-1|.|TRBV12-2|.
TGTGCAAGTCGCTTAGGTGGGACAGGGAACACTGAAGCTTTCTTT
CASRLGGTGNTEAFF
>TRBJ1-4|.|TRBV30|.
TGTGCCTGGAGAATATGGGGGCAGTCTAATGAAAAACTGTTTTTT
CAWRIWGQSNEKLFF
>TRBJ1-2|.|TRBV11-2|few
TGTGCCAGCAGCCTGACCGGGACACCCCGGGATTTC
CASSLTGTPRDF
>TRBJ2-5|TRBD2|TRBV4-3|.
TGCGCCAGCAGCCAAGGAGCGGCTTTGGGACTAGCGGGGGAGTATGAGACCCAGTACTTC
CASSQGAALGLAGEYETQYF
>TRBJ2-1|.|TRBV5-1|.
TGCGCCAGCAGCCGGGAGGGGGCGACTGGCAATGAGCAGTTCTTC
CASSREGATGNEQFF
>TRBJ1-5|.|TRBV19|.
TGTGCCAGTAGGGGTTTATTAGGGGAAAATCAGCCCCAGCATTTT
CASRGLLGENQPQHF